Detailed here is one TCR beta chain. The antigen is unknown. Germline V gene sequence: CDR1 SGHTA, CDR2 FQGNSA. This CDR3 spans 14 amino acids. Between the trimmed V and J ends, which lost 0 bases and 6 bases, there was a span of 11 bases. The sample originates from a study of T cell responses to AZD1222 COVID-19 vaccine. TCRdb's copy holds only in-frame clones and misses some; the assay was immunoSEQ multiplex PCR. This sample carries tens of thousands of clones, 80% to 90% of them seen once, and the ten largest clones take 9% to 14%. General study results and limits: Donors were mostly white British, more females; clonal diversity possibly underestimated. Variant regions that are unmutated are reportedly the target of nearly half of spike-specific TCRs. Dominant CD4 TCR responses targeted spike regions 160-218 and 743-854.

The source of this sequence is an adult who received the AZD1222 COVID-19 vaccine. The chain couples TRBV7-2 to TRBJ2-5; TRBD1 or TRBD2 may be the D gene (7 bases each). This specimen was peripheral blood, taken 28 days after the second AZD1222 dose. CDR3 residues: CASSLARGGKTQYF. The DNA of the CDR3 is TGTGCCAGCAGCTTAGCCAGGGGGGGAAAGACCCAGTACTTC.